This T cell receptor beta chain was sequenced during a study of OX40 agonist ivuxolimab in advanced cancers. A note on the overall study: Ivuxolimab was an agonistic, fully human IgG2 monoclonal antibody directed against OX40 (CD134), a costimulatory receptor. Patients were allowed to have had prior anti-PD-1, anti-PD-L1 or anti-CTLA-4 therapy, and roughly 40% of the dose-escalation patients had been treated with checkpoint inhibitors. Partial responses were achieved by three dose-escalation patients, of whom one had hepatocellular carcinoma and two had cutaneous melanoma. The paper reports the monotherapy dose-escalation portion (N of about 47 patients) of the phase I ivuxolimab trial. Intravenous ivuxolimab was administered to patients every 2 weeks at six dose levels: 0.01, 0.1, 0.3, 1.5, 3 and 10 mg/kg. Of the approximately 50 dose-escalation patients, hepatocellular carcinoma was present in approximately 20, melanoma in roughly 15, renal cell carcinoma in 9 and head and neck cancer in 9. The dose-escalation cohort was 82.7% male with a mean age of around 62 years, ranging from about 23 to 85. Peripheral TCRbeta sequencing was intended to test whether TCR sequence diversity was altered and clonal T-cell expansion was caused by ivuxolimab. Here is what the overall study found, with its caveats: At doses from 0.1 to 3.0 mg/kg, clonal expansion was seen in both CD4+ and CD8+ blood T cells between baseline and week 6. Which antigens the clonally expanded peripheral T cells were specific for was not determined. After ivuxolimab, expanded clones were on average more numerous among CD8+ T cells than among CD4+ T cells. In partial responders in the 0.1-3.0 mg/kg groups, normalized peripheral clonal expansion was found to be among the lowest, especially among CD8+ T cells. Low levels of normalized T-cell clonal expansion were also seen in some patients who did not respond.

The trial excluded patients who had a history of autoimmune disease or who were on systemic immunosuppression. Peripheral blood for TCR sequencing was drawn from every dose cohort at baseline, at cycle 4 day 1 and at cycle 7 day 1. Samples were obtained from an open-label, multicenter, first-in-human phase I dose-escalation trial of ivuxolimab. The trial enrolled adults with locally advanced or metastatic head and neck squamous cell, hepatocellular, melanoma or renal cell carcinoma. Before TCR sequencing, CD4+ T cells and CD8+ T cells from peripheral blood were sorted into separate populations. A word on this clone: Its antigen specificity is not known. Per-base qualities were not stored, and no clone one base away is much larger.

The germline V gene encodes CDR1 SGHDT and CDR2 YYEEEE. Relative to germline, V is 4 bases shorter and J is 4 bases shorter, with 8 bases between their ends. The CDR3 numbers 12 residues from cysteine through phenylalanine. The read is trimmed to its CDR3 DNA, 36 bases read in frame from base 1. Genomic DNA was isolated from the sorted cells so that the TCRbeta CDR3 region could be sequenced. TCRbeta CDR3 regions were sequenced using the immunoSEQ Assay. TCRdb obtained this table from immuneACCESS and retained in-frame rearrangements with V and J assigned. These tables miss some clones; where compared with another copy, unresolved V genes account for less than half of the shortfall, and the remainder is unexplained. Across this sample there are tens of thousands of clones, with around 93% seen only once. The ten biggest clones cover around 35% of the sample.

The clonotype comes from an adult with an advanced solid tumor such as melanoma, head and neck, liver or kidney cancer. The specimen comprised CD4+ or CD8+ T cells sorted from blood, sampled in a trial of the OX40 agonist ivuxolimab. The chain is made from TRBV5-6 and TRBJ1-2; the D gene remains uncertain. The DNA sequence reads TGTGCCAGCAGCCCGAGCAGCTATGGCTACACCTTC. The encoded protein is CASSPSSYGYTF.